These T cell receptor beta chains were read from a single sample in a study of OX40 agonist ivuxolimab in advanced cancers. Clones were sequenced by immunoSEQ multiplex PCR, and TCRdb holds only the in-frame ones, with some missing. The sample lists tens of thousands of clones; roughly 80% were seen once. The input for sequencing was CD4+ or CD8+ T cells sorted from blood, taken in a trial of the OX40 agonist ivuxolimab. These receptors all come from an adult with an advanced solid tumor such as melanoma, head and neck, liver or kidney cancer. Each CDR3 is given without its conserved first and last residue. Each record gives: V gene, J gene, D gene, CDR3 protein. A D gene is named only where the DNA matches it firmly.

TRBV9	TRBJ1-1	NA	ASSVGSGADAF
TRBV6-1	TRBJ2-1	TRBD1	ASSEDGTGTGLGNEQF
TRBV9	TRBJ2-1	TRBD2	ASSVGSGRGGEQF
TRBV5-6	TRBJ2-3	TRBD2	ASITSGRADTQY
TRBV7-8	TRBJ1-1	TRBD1	ASSFSYRQGNTEAF
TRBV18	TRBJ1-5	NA	ASSPGSGYSNQPQH
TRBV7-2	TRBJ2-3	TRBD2	ASSLFLAGGPDTQY
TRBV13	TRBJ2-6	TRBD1	ASSGDGEGQGSYGGANVLT
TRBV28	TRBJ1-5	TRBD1	ASSPQGPSNQPQH
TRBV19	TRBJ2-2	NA	ATLSGHLTGELF
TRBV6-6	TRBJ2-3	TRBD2	ATRTSWADTQY
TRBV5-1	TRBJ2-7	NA	ASRLGDTGTPGQY
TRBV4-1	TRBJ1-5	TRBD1	ASSQDGQGAQPQH
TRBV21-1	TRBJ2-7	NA	ASSKVAYYEQY
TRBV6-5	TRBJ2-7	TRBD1	ASSRDRSYEQY
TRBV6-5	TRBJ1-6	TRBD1	ASRTGQGINSPLH
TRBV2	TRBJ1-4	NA	ASSDPTGEGEKLF
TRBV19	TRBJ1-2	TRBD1	ASSSWDREGQGYT
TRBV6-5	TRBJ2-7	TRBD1	ASSYSRGQGYEQY
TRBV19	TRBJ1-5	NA	ASSIERQPQH
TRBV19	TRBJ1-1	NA	ASSPRVTRALNTEAF
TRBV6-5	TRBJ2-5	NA	ASSYSRETQY
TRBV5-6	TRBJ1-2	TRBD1	ASSRGDSLYGYT
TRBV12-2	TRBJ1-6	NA	ASRLAGPHLSSYNSPLH